The clone carrying this T cell receptor (beta chain) was counted between two and nine times. The data are from a study of T-cell memory formation after mild COVID-19. TCRdb called the 5' RACE reads again in MiXCR, with one record for every CDR3 protein. Among hundreds of thousands of distinct CDR3 sequences, around 17% were seen once, and the ten largest hold 9.5% to 15%. The CDR3 loop spans 12 amino acids. Germline V gene lookup returns CDR1 SQVTM and CDR2 ANQGSEA. Trimming removed 7 bases at V and 0 bases at J, with 10 bases between. The V call is TRBV29-1, the J call TRBJ2-7; D gene ambiguous. The origin of this receptor is an adult woman who had mild COVID-19 (a few samples of this study predate the infection). Cell type and time point are not known. Sequenced sample: PBMCs or a T cell subset sorted from them (not recorded which). The CDR3: CSAEWDSYEQYF. As DNA, the CDR3 is TGCAGCGCAGAATGGGACTCCTACGAGCAGTACTTC.